Listed below are T cell receptor beta chains from one sample, sequenced in a study of CD8 T cells in ankylosing spondylitis. TCRdb called the 5' RACE reads again in MiXCR, with one record for every CDR3 protein. Of roughly 230,000 distinct CDR3 sequences listed, 18% are singletons. Sequencing input: blood, either unsorted or a sorted T cell fraction (not recorded which). The receptors come from a male donor with ankylosing spondylitis or in good health (not recorded which). CDR3s include the opening cysteine and the closing phenylalanine or tryptophan. Each record gives: clone size, D gene, V gene, J gene, CDR3 DNA, CDR3 protein. The D gene is left open where the match is weak. Expanded clones get a size class; other rows say once, few or many, or leave the size out.

-	-	TRBV29-1	TRBJ2-7	TGCAGCGTTGAAGTTTCAGGCCGTTCGTACTCCTACGAGCAGTACTTC	CSVEVSGRSYSYEQYF
-	-	TRBV3-1	TRBJ2-2	TGTGCCAGCAGCCAAGGGCCGGGGGCTGAGGCCGGGGAGCTGTTTTTT	CASSQGPGAEAGELFF
-	TRBD2	TRBV12-3/TRBV12-4	TRBJ2-1	TGTGCCACCACGGGGGGCAATGAGCAGTTCTTC	CATTGGNEQFF
few	-	TRBV5-1	TRBJ2-7	TGCGCCAGCAGCTGGGGACACCAGGCGAGGGAGCAGTACTTC	CASSWGHQAREQYF
few	TRBD2	TRBV12-3/TRBV12-4	TRBJ2-1	TGTGCCAGCAGGGATCTAGCGGGAGTGGTCAATGAGCAGTTCTTC	CASRDLAGVVNEQFF
few	-	TRBV7-2	TRBJ2-3	TGTGCCAGCAGCTTAGCGCTGGGTTGGAGCGAAGATACGCAGTATTTT	CASSLALGWSEDTQYF
-	-	TRBV21-1	TRBJ2-3	TGTGCCAGCAGCAAAGACCCGCAGTATTTT	CASSKDPQYF
few	-	TRBV12-3/TRBV12-4	TRBJ1-1	TGTGCCAGCCAACCGGGGATGAACACTGAAGCTTTCTTT	CASQPGMNTEAFF
few	-	TRBV27	TRBJ1-1	TGTGCCACCGGAGTAGGCACTGAAGCTTTCTTT	CATGVGTEAFF
many	-	TRBV7-2	TRBJ2-1	TGTGCCAGCAGCTTGTTCGGGAGCTCCTACAATGAGCAGTTCTTC	CASSLFGSSYNEQFF
many	-	TRBV29-1	TRBJ2-7	TGCAGCGTTGCTCGCGGCCGTGGGTACGAGCAGTACTTC	CSVARGRGYEQYF
many	-	TRBV18	TRBJ2-5	TGTGCCAGCTCACTTTGGGGACGGCAAGAGACCCAGTACTTC	CASSLWGRQETQYF
-	TRBD2	TRBV10-3	TRBJ2-3	TGTGCCATCAAGGGGACTAGCGGGAGCGCAGATACGCAGTATTTT	CAIKGTSGSADTQYF
few	-	TRBV9	TRBJ2-7	TGTGCCAGCAGCGTAGCCTTAGGGCTAAACGAGCAGTACTTC	CASSVALGLNEQYF
-	TRBD1	TRBV2	TRBJ2-7	TGTGCCAGCAGTGTCGGCAGGGGGCCCTACGAGCAGTACTTC	CASSVGRGPYEQYF
-	TRBD2	TRBV7-2	TRBJ2-7	TGTGCCAGCAGCCAGGGACTAGGAGGGGAATACGAGCAGTACTTC	CASSQGLGGEYEQYF
few	-	TRBV20-1	TRBJ2-2	TGCAGTGCCGATAGACTAGTTACGAACACCGGGGAGCTGTTTTTT	CSADRLVTNTGELFF
many	-	TRBV9	TRBJ2-3	TGTGCCAGCAGCGTAGCACATTTTGGGACAGATACGCAGTATTTT	CASSVAHFGTDTQYF
few	-	TRBV14	TRBJ2-1	TGTGCCAGCAGCCCTACTGTCCGGGGTAGATCAAATGAGCAGTTCTTC	CASSPTVRGRSNEQFF
-	-	TRBV29-1	TRBJ2-1	TGCAGCGTTGTTGGCACTAACCCCTACAATGAGCAGTTCTTC	CSVVGTNPYNEQFF
many	TRBD1	TRBV5-1	TRBJ1-2	TGCGCCAGCAGCGATACTCCGGGACAGGGTGACTATGGCTACACCTTC	CASSDTPGQGDYGYTF
many	-	TRBV29-1	TRBJ1-2	TGCAGCGCTATAGACCTAGGGGGCTACACCTTC	CSAIDLGGYTF